One TCR beta chain is described in this entry. Its antigen is unidentified. Sequenced by immunoSEQ multiplex PCR; TCRdb stores in-frame clones only, minus some. The table includes 2.3 million or so clones, 80% to 95% detected once. The sample belongs to a study of shared clonotypes between healthy human individuals. Study results and limitations: Compared with memory subsets, naive subsets generally had larger estimated richness.

V was pared by 0 bases and J by 8 bases, with 13 bases between. The V gene's germline CDR1 is SGHDN and CDR2 FVKESK. There are 15 residues in the CDR3. Input material: naive CD4+ T cells from PBMCs. Subset specified: CD45RA+ positively selected. The chain employs TRBV14 and TRBJ2-2; unclear D gene. The sequence derives from a man between 18 and 35 years old in good health. Some clones in this sample may be carry-over from other donors' samples. CDR3 residues: CASSQEFRLPGELFF. For the CDR3, the DNA is TGTGCCAGCAGCCAAGAATTCCGGCTCCCAGGGGAGCTGTTTTTT.